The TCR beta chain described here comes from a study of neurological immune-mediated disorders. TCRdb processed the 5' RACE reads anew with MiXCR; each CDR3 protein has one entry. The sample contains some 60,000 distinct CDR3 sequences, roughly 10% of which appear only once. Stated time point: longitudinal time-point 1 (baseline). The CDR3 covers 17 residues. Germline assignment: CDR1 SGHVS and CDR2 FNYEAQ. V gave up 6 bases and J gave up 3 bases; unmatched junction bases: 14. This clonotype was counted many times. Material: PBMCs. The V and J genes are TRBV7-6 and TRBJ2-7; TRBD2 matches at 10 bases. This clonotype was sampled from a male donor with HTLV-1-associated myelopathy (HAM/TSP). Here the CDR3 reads CASSRSSGSTGGYEQYF. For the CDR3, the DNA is TGTGCCAGCAGTAGGTCTAGCGGGAGTACTGGGGGCTACGAGCAGTACTTC.